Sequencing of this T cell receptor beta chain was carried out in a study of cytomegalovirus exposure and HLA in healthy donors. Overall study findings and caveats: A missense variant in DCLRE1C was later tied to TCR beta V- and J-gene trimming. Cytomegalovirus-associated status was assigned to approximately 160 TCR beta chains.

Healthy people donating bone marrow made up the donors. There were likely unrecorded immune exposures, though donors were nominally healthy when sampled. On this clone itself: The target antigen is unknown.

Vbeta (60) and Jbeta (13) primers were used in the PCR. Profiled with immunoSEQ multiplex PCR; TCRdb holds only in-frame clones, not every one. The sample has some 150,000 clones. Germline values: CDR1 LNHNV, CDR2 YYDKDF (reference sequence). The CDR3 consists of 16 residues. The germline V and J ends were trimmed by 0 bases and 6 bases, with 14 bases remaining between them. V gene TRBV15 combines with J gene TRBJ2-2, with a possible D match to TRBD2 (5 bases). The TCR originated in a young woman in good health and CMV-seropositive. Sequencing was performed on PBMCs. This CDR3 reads CATSRDSEIAAGELFF. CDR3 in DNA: TGTGCCACCAGCAGAGATAGCGAGATTGCGGCCGGGGAGCTGTTTTTT.